This is a list of T cell receptor beta chains from one sample in a study of blood T cell repertoires in COVID-19. Here immunoSEQ multiplex PCR was the method, and the copy in TCRdb shows in-frame clones only, minus some. The profile shows about 48,000 clones, 80% to 90% of them singletons. Sample: peripheral blood. The receptors originated from a human donor in a cohort sampled during active COVID-19. The donor label of this sample is uncertain. Both conserved end residues are part of each CDR3. A D gene is named only where the DNA matches it firmly. For some rows the clone size is stated as once, few or many, or as a class when expanded; others skip it.

>TRBJ1-3|-|-|TRBV6-5
TGTGCCAGCGACAGGAGCTCTGGAAACACCATATATTTT
CASDRSSGNTIYF
>TRBJ1-2|TRBD1|once|TRBV3-1/TRBV3-2
TGTGCCAGCAGCCAACTGACAGGGGTCGGATTTGGCTACACCTTC
CASSQLTGVGFGYTF
>TRBJ2-7|TRBD1|-|TRBV27
TGTGCCAGCACCCCAGGGAACAGGGGGCCCTACGAGCAGTACTTC
CASTPGNRGPYEQYF
>TRBJ1-4|-|-|TRBV4-3
TGCGCCAGCAGCCAAGTGGGAGGTTCACGGGAAAAACTGTTTTTT
CASSQVGGSREKLFF
>TRBJ2-5|TRBD2|-|TRBV10-3
TGTGCCATCAGTGAGTCGGCGGGGGAGGTTGGAGAGACCCAGTACTTC
CAISESAGEVGETQYF
>TRBJ2-1|TRBD1|-|TRBV7-9
TGTGCCAGCAGCCAGGACAGGGAATACAATGAGCAGTTCTTC
CASSQDREYNEQFF
>TRBJ2-1|-|-|TRBV7-2
TGTGCCAGCAGCTTCCAACAGGGTCCCGGGGAGCAGTTCTTC
CASSFQQGPGEQFF
>TRBJ1-2|-|-|TRBV14
TGTGCCAGCAGCCAAGATTGGGCGGGGGGTCCTCTTGGCTACACCTTC
CASSQDWAGGPLGYTF
>TRBJ2-2|-|-|TRBV11-3
TGTGCCAGCAGCTTAGAGCGGGCTAGCGTCTCCGGGGAGCTGTTTTTT
CASSLERASVSGELFF
>TRBJ2-3|-|-|TRBV10-3
TGTGCCGCCAACGCCAGGGAAGGAGATACGCAGTATTTT
CAANAREGDTQYF
>TRBJ1-1|-|-|TRBV5-4
TGTGCCAGCAGCTTGGCCGGGAATCGTTTGGACACTGAAGCTTTCTTT
CASSLAGNRLDTEAFF
>TRBJ1-2|-|-|TRBV6-5
TGTGCCAGCAGTTGGGAGTCTAACTATGGCTACACCTTC
CASSWESNYGYTF
>TRBJ1-5|TRBD1|-|TRBV6-5
TGTGCCAGCAGTTGGACAGGGTTGAATCAGCCCCAGCATTTT
CASSWTGLNQPQHF
>TRBJ2-7|TRBD1|medium-sized|TRBV5-8
TGTGCCAGCAGCGGGCGACAGGGGGCTTTTTACGAGCAGTACTTC
CASSGRQGAFYEQYF
>TRBJ1-2|TRBD1|-|TRBV2
TGTGCCACCCCCGGGAGGGGGCTTGGGACTATGCGCTACACCTTC
CATPGRGLGTMRYTF
>TRBJ2-3|TRBD2|-|TRBV7-3
TGTGCCAGCAGCCGGACTAGTCGTATAGATACGCAGTATTTT
CASSRTSRIDTQYF
>TRBJ2-7|-|-|TRBV28
TGTGCCAGCAGTTTAGTAGGGGCGAGCTCCTACGAGCAGTACTTC
CASSLVGASSYEQYF
>TRBJ2-1|-|-|TRBV3-1/TRBV3-2
TGTGCCAGCAGCCTTAGCTCCTACAATGAGCAGTTCTTC
CASSLSSYNEQFF
>TRBJ1-6|TRBD1|-|TRBV6-5
TGTGCCAGCAGTCGACAGGGGGAAATGTATTCACCCCTCCACTTT
CASSRQGEMYSPLHF
>TRBJ1-2|-|-|TRBV5-1
TGCGCCAGCAGCCCGGCAGCGGGGGACTATGGCTACACCTTC
CASSPAAGDYGYTF
>TRBJ2-2|-|-|TRBV13
TGTGCCAGCAACCGGAACGGGGGTCGGGCCGGGGAGCTGTTTTTT
CASNRNGGRAGELFF
>TRBJ1-2|TRBD1|-|TRBV9
TGTGCCAGCAGCGTAGACAGGGGGCTATATGGCTACACCTTC
CASSVDRGLYGYTF
>TRBJ1-1|-|-|TRBV6-4
TGTGCCAGCAGTGATGGGTTTTCGGCAGGGGTTAACACTGAAGCTTTCTTT
CASSDGFSAGVNTEAFF
>TRBJ2-1|TRBD2|-|TRBV6-5
TGTGCCAGCAGTTCCGGGACTAGCGGTTACAATGAGCAGTTCTTC
CASSSGTSGYNEQFF
>TRBJ2-7|TRBD2|-|TRBV24-1
TGTGCCACCAGTGACCCCGGGACTAGCGAATACGAGCAGTACTTC
CATSDPGTSEYEQYF
>TRBJ1-2|-|-|TRBV6-5
TGTGCCAGCAGGGAGCCGGGAGCCCCCTATGGCTACACCTTC
CASREPGAPYGYTF
>TRBJ2-3|TRBD1|-|TRBV6-5
TGTGCCAGCAGAATCAGGGGGAACACAGATACGCAGTATTTT
CASRIRGNTDTQYF
>TRBJ1-1|TRBD1|-|TRBV25-1
TGTGCCAGCAGTGAAGGGGACAGGGGTGGCACTGAAGCTTTCTTT
CASSEGDRGGTEAFF
>TRBJ2-5|-|-|TRBV11-2
TGTGCCAGCAGCTTTTTTTACGGGAAAGTGGAGACCCAGTACTTC
CASSFFYGKVETQYF
>TRBJ2-5|TRBD2|-|TRBV7-6
TGTGCCAGCAGCCTAAACCCTACTAGCGGGGGTTCGACCCAGTACTTC
CASSLNPTSGGSTQYF
>TRBJ2-5|TRBD1|-|TRBV3-1/TRBV3-2
TGTGCCAGCAGCGGGACAGGGGTCTTCCAAGAGACCCAGTACTTC
CASSGTGVFQETQYF
>TRBJ2-1|-|once|TRBV11-2
TGTGCCAGCAGCTGGGGAACCGCCGGCGGGGATGAGCAGTTCTTC
CASSWGTAGGDEQFF
>TRBJ2-2|TRBD2|-|TRBV6-6
TGTGCCAGCAGTCCCACCGGGACTACCACCGGGGAGCTGTTTTTT
CASSPTGTTTGELFF
>TRBJ1-6|-|-|TRBV9
TGTGCCAGCAGCGAGGACAGAGCAACGTCCTATAATTCACCCCTCCACTTT
CASSEDRATSYNSPLHF
>TRBJ2-7|-|-|TRBV21-1
TGTGCCAGCACCCAAAGCCGGCAGGGGGAGTACGAGCAGTACTTC
CASTQSRQGEYEQYF
>TRBJ1-5|TRBD1|-|TRBV6-5
TGTGCCAGCAGTCGACAGGGAAATAGCAATCAGCCCCAGCATTTT
CASSRQGNSNQPQHF
>TRBJ1-3|TRBD1|few|TRBV11-2
TGTGCCAGCAGCTACAGGGGGTCTGGAAACACCATATATTTT
CASSYRGSGNTIYF
>TRBJ1-6|-|few|TRBV7-2
TGTGCCAGCAGCACCAGTCAGTCACCCCTCCACTTT
CASSTSQSPLHF
>TRBJ2-6|-|-|TRBV9
TGTGCCAGCAGCGTAGCCGGCTCTGGGGCCAACGTCCTGACTTTC
CASSVAGSGANVLTF
>TRBJ2-1|-|-|TRBV7-9
TGTGCCAGCAGCTTAGGCAGGGGCCCCCATGAGCAGTTCTTC
CASSLGRGPHEQFF
>TRBJ1-3|-|-|TRBV5-1
TGCGCCAGCAGCTTGGGGACAGTGTCTGGAAACACCATATATTTT
CASSLGTVSGNTIYF